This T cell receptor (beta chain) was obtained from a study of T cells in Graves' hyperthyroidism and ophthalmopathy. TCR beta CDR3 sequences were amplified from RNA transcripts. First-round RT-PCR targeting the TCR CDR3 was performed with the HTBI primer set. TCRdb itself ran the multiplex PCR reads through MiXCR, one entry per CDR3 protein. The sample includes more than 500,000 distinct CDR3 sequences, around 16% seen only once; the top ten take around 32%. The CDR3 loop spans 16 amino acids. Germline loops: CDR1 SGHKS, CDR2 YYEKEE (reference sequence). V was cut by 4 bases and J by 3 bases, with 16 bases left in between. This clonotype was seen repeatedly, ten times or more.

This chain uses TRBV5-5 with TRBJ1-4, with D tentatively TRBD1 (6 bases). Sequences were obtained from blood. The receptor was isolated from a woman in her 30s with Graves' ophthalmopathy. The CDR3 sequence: CASSPYHRVSNEKLFF. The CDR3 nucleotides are TGTGCCAGCAGCCCGTACCACAGGGTCTCTAATGAAAAACTGTTTTTT.